A single sample gave rise to the 30 T cell receptor beta chains below, sequenced in a study of CD8 T cells in ankylosing spondylitis. Study-wide findings and caveats: One TCR beta motif, made up of about 8 highly homologous variants, appeared characteristic of ankylosing spondylitis blood.

For these TCRs, the target antigens are not known. Each CDR3 protein is one row after TCRdb ran MiXCR on the 5' RACE reads. The sample carries around 490,000 distinct CDR3 sequences, approximately 5% recorded once. Sequencing was carried out using blood, either unsorted or a sorted T cell fraction (not recorded which). The receptors shown here come from a male donor with ankylosing spondylitis.

V usage is TRBV7-2 and J usage is TRBJ2-7; no clear D gene. CDR1 and CDR2 from the germline V gene are SGHTA and FQGNSA. With 5 bases removed from V and 6 bases from J, the gap between germline ends came to 14 bases. The CDR3 contains 13 residues. The CDR3 sequence: CASSPNAAFEQYF. The DNA for the CDR3 is TGTGCCAGCAGCCCCAACGCGGCTTTCGAGCAGTACTTC.

Ten or more counts support this clonotype. The DNA of the CDR3 is TGTGCCAGCAGCGCGGACACGGGAAGGGGTGAAGCTTTCTTT. Protein product: CASSADTGRGEAFF. This chain uses TRBV7-3 with TRBJ1-1; the D gene is possibly TRBD1 (5 bases). The CDR3 sequence is 14 residues long. Germline V gives CDR1 SGHTA, CDR2 FQGTGA. Between the trimmed V and J ends, which lost 5 bases and 7 bases, there was a span of 17 bases.

This clonotype showed up many times. V usage is TRBV15 and J usage is TRBJ2-1; 9 nucleotides match TRBD1. This CDR3 has 16 amino acids. Germline CDR1 reads LNHNV; CDR2 reads YYDKDF (reference sequence). J lost 3 bases, V lost 2 bases, and 5 bases had no gene match. In nucleotides, the CDR3 is TGTGCCACCAGCAGATGGACAGGGGTGGACTACAATGAGCAGTTCTTC. Translating it yields CATSRWTGVDYNEQFF.

To note about this clonotype: As the CDR3 is not closed by the conserved phenylalanine or tryptophan, this likely results from a read error. The V gene is TRBV20-1, the J gene TRBJ2-7, with TRBD2 matching 7 bases. From germline, CDR1 is DFQATT and CDR2 SNEGSKA (reference sequence). The CDR3 runs 15 residues. Trimming at V came to 2 bases and at J to 3 bases, leaving 10 bases not matched to a gene. Here the CDR3 reads CSARKASGDYYEQYL. In nucleotides, the CDR3 is TGCAGTGCTAGAAAGGCTAGCGGAGATTACTACGAGCAGTACCTC.

At least ten counts were recorded for this clonotype. The V and J genes are TRBV27 and TRBJ1-1, with a tentative D call TRBD1 (5 bases). This CDR3 is 14 amino acids long. Germline V CDR1 and CDR2: MNHEY, SMNVEV (reference sequence). V shed 6 bases and J shed 2 bases, with 13 bases lying between them. CDR3 sequence (DNA): TGTGCCAGCAGCCCCGTCGGGGCTAACACTGAAGCTTTCTTT. This encodes CASSPVGANTEAFF.

Ten or more counts support this clonotype. This chain connects TRBV6-1 to TRBJ2-6; D is tentatively TRBD1 or TRBD2 (6 bases each). V lost 8 bases and J lost 0, with 11 bases in between. The germline gives CDR1 MNHNS, CDR2 SASEGT. The CDR3 is 15 residues long. CDR3 in amino acids: CASAGEVSGANVLTF. The CDR3 bases are TGTGCCAGCGCAGGGGAGGTCTCTGGGGCCAACGTCCTGACTTTC.

Many counts were recorded for this clonotype. The chain links TRBV29-1 to TRBJ1-1; a possible D gene is TRBD1 (5 bases). With 6 bases removed from V and 10 bases from J, the gap between germline ends came to 27 bases. In germline, CDR1 is SQVTM, CDR2 ANQGSEA. The CDR3 runs 15 residues. CDR3 region: CSVQGRLTGEGAAFF. The CDR3 DNA reads TGCAGCGTCCAGGGTAGGTTGACGGGGGAGGGCGCAGCTTTCTTT.

The sample holds many counts of this clonotype. The V call is TRBV5-1, the J call TRBJ2-1, with 14 bases aligning to TRBD2. CDR1 and CDR2 from the germline V gene are SGHRS and YFSETQ. This CDR3 has 20 amino acids. V lost 0 bases to trimming and J lost 0 bases; unmatched junction nucleotides: 8. The CDR3 region has the DNA TGCGCCAGCAGCTTGGTTTTTTGGACTAGCGGGAGGAGCTCCTACAATGAGCAGTTCTTC. Amino acid sequence: CASSLVFWTSGRSSYNEQFF.

This clonotype was seen more than once but under ten times. The chain carries TRBV28 and TRBJ2-7; perhaps TRBD2 as D (5 bases). V lost 4 bases and J lost 3, with 10 bases in between. The CDR3 length is 13 residues. From germline, CDR1 is MDHEN and CDR2 SYDVKM. The CDR3 loop reads CASSSLEGYEQYF. For the CDR3, the DNA is TGTGCCAGCAGTTCCTTAGAGGGCTACGAGCAGTACTTC.

Of note for this clonotype: This may arise from a read error, as a much more abundant clone is one base away. This rearrangement joins TRBV6-5 to TRBJ1-2; D is unclear. This CDR3 spans 13 amino acids. In germline, CDR1 is MNHEY, CDR2 SVGAGI. For the CDR3, the DNA is TGTGCCAGCAGTTACGGCAGACACTATGGCCACACCTTC. This sequence encodes CASSYGRHYGHTF.

This clonotype was detected many times. The J gene is TRBJ1-1, the V gene TRBV29-1; D is ambiguous. The germline gives CDR1 SQVTM, CDR2 ANQGSEA. V shed 4 bases and J shed 4 bases, with 10 bases lying between them. The CDR3 sequence is 12 residues long. Here the CDR3 reads CSVVFGSTEAFF. The CDR3 DNA reads TGCAGCGTTGTCTTCGGGAGCACTGAAGCTTTCTTT.

J is TRBJ1-1 and V is TRBV30; 8 bases align to TRBD1. This CDR3 spans 16 amino acids. V gave up 4 bases and J gave up 0 bases; unmatched junction bases: 10. Looked up from germline, CDR1 is GTSNPN and CDR2 is SVGIG (reference sequence). CDR3 amino acids: CAWISYRGKMNTEAFF. In nucleotides, the CDR3 is TGTGCCTGGATTTCATACAGGGGGAAAATGAACACTGAAGCTTTCTTT.

This clonotype came up many times. The chain is built from TRBV12-3 or TRBV12-4 and TRBJ2-3; 8 bases are shared with TRBD2. This CDR3 has 15 residues. V gave up 1 base and J gave up 4 bases; unmatched junction bases: 4. The CDR3 DNA reads as TGTGCCAGCAGTTTAGGGGGACTAGGGTCAGATACGCAGTATTTT. This codes for CASSLGGLGSDTQYF.

On this clonotype: A much larger clone differs by one base, so this may be a read error. The chain is built from TRBV5-1 and TRBJ2-5, with 8 bases matching TRBD1. The CDR3 runs to 14 residues. Germline lookup yields CDR1 SGHRS and CDR2 YFSETQ. CDR3 sequence reads: CASSQGAFQEIQYF. CDR3 sequence (DNA): TGCGCCAGCTCCCAGGGGGCGTTCCAAGAGATCCAGTACTTC.

The table lists this clonotype with many counts. The J gene is TRBJ1-4, the V gene TRBV12-3 or TRBV12-4; the match to TRBD1 covers 8 bases. The CDR3 loop spans 13 amino acids. Trimming at V came to 5 bases and at J to 9 bases, leaving 5 bases not matched to a gene. The CDR3 is CASSPGQGQKLFF. The CDR3 coding sequence is TGTGCCAGCAGTCCCGGACAGGGCCAAAAACTGTTTTTT.

This clonotype came up a few times. The rearrangement links TRBV20-1 to TRBJ2-3, with TRBD1 matching over 12 bases. Looked up from germline, CDR1 is DFQATT and CDR2 is SNEGSKA (reference sequence). The CDR3 consists of 16 residues. J was trimmed by 3 bases and V by 3 bases; bases with no gene match: 7. The CDR3 reads CSARGQGAFGTDTQYF. In DNA form, the CDR3 reads TGCAGTGCTAGGGGACAGGGGGCGTTTGGAACAGATACGCAGTATTTT.

The rearrangement uses TRBV11-2 and TRBJ2-1; D possibly corresponds to TRBD1 (6 bases). V lost 1 base, J lost 9 bases, and 10 bases lay in between. Germline CDR1 SGHAT, CDR2 FQNNGV. The CDR3 sequence is 13 residues long. CDR3 amino acids: CASSLARGPEQFF. The CDR3 DNA follows: TGTGCCAGCAGCTTAGCCAGGGGTCCTGAGCAGTTCTTC.

This clonotype was observed at least ten times. The chain uses TRBV11-2 and TRBJ2-1; TRBD1 aligns across 9 bases. This CDR3 spans 20 amino acids. Trimming took 5 bases from V and 2 from J; bases not matched to a gene: 19. Germline CDR1 SGHAT, CDR2 FQNNGV. As DNA, the CDR3 is TGTGCCAGCAGCCCACGCCGTCCCGGGACAGGGATCGTCGCCTACAATGAGCAGTTCTTC. Translating it yields CASSPRRPGTGIVAYNEQFF.

The chain has TRBV4-1 and TRBJ2-3; 7 positions match TRBD2. Per germline, CDR1 MGHRA and CDR2 YSYEKL. This CDR3 region has 16 residues. V shed 4 bases and J 4 bases; nucleotides not matched to a gene: 11. CDR3 loop: CASSPTLARGSDTQYF. In DNA form, the CDR3 reads TGCGCCAGCAGCCCTACACTAGCGAGAGGTTCAGATACGCAGTATTTT.

The chain carries TRBV11-2 and TRBJ2-7, with D possibly matching TRBD2 (7 bases). Germline lookup yields CDR1 SGHAT and CDR2 FQNNGV. Between the trimmed V and J ends, which lost 7 bases and 9 bases, there was a span of 16 bases. The CDR3 spans 12 residues. The CDR3 coding sequence is TGTGCCAGCAAACTAGGGGGGGTCGGGCAGTACTTC. It specifies CASKLGGVGQYF.

This clonotype was counted many times. CDR3 sequence (DNA): TGTGCCATCAGTGATCCACGTACTCAAGGGGTGTACGAGCAGTACTTC. It specifies CAISDPRTQGVYEQYF. The J gene is TRBJ2-7, the V gene TRBV10-3; possibly TRBD1 for D (5 bases). V was shortened by 3 bases and J by 4 bases, with 19 bases between the two germline ends. This CDR3 spans 16 amino acids. Germline CDR1 reads ENHRY; CDR2 reads SYGVKD.

This clonotype was counted at least ten times. The chain is built from TRBV12-3 or TRBV12-4 and TRBJ2-7; D might be TRBD2 (5 bases). V was shortened by 0 bases and J by 5 bases, with 8 bases between the two germline ends. This CDR3 spans 13 amino acids. CDR3 in amino acids: CASSLAGENEQYF. The CDR3 bases are TGTGCCAGCAGTTTAGCGGGAGAAAACGAGCAGTACTTC.

This clonotype was seen repeatedly, ten times or more. The chain recombines TRBV6-2 or TRBV6-3 with TRBJ2-5, with 13 bases that match TRBD2. Germline assignment: CDR1 MNHEY and CDR2 SVGEGT. The CDR3 has 16 residues. With V trimmed by 5 bases and J by 4 bases, 7 bases remained unmatched. The CDR3 reads CASSQRTSGRGETQYF. The CDR3 region has the DNA TGTGCCAGCAGTCAAAGGACTAGCGGGAGAGGAGAGACCCAGTACTTC.

This clonotype has ten or more counts. The chain couples TRBV5-1 to TRBJ2-1; 12 positions match TRBD2. This CDR3 spans 20 amino acids. In germline, CDR1 is SGHRS, CDR2 YFSETQ. The J segment lost 2 bases and the V segment lost 4 bases, leaving 16 bases of the junction unmatched. The CDR3 loop is CASSQELGTSGWPPYNEQFF. Written as DNA, the CDR3 is TGCGCCAGCAGCCAGGAATTAGGGACTAGCGGGTGGCCCCCCTACAATGAGCAGTTCTTC.

This clonotype was observed a handful of times. The chain links TRBV6-5 to TRBJ2-1, with D perhaps TRBD2 (5 bases). Trimming removed 4 bases at V and 0 bases at J, with 16 bases between. CDR1 and CDR2 from the germline V gene are MNHEY and SVGAGI. This CDR3 contains 17 residues. CDR3 region: CASSSRTGGSSYNEQFF. DNA of the CDR3: TGTGCCAGCAGTTCCCGGACTGGAGGCAGCTCCTACAATGAGCAGTTCTTC.

In its sample, this clonotype was seen many times. V usage is TRBV7-9 and J usage is TRBJ2-1, with unresolved D. V lost 5 bases, J lost 8 bases, and 10 bases lay in between. CDR1 SEHNR and CDR2 FQNEAQ come from the germline V gene (reference sequence). CDR3 length: 12 amino acids. The CDR3 region has the DNA TGTGCCAGCAGCCTCCGACTGGATGAGCAGTTCTTC. Its translation: CASSLRLDEQFF.

This clonotype came up a few times. This chain joins TRBV7-6 and TRBJ2-1, with 10 bases fitting TRBD1. Germline V CDR1 and CDR2: SGHVS, FNYEAQ. V lost 3 bases to trimming and J lost 2 bases; unmatched junction nucleotides: 1. The CDR3 is made up of 15 amino acids. CDR3 in DNA: TGTGCCAGCAGCTTTGGGACAGGGGCCTACAATGAGCAGTTCTTC. Its protein product is CASSFGTGAYNEQFF.

The table lists this clonotype with many counts. The chain is built from TRBV12-3 or TRBV12-4 and TRBJ2-7; D is perhaps TRBD2 (6 bases). V lost 5 bases to trimming and J lost 2 bases, with 22 bases between them. There are 17 residues in the CDR3. The CDR3, as DNA: TGTGCCAGCAGTCCGGGGGACTTGCGGGTACCACCCTACGAGCAGTACTTC. Translated: CASSPGDLRVPPYEQYF.

This clonotype was recorded at least ten times. The chain has TRBV5-1 and TRBJ1-6; no firm D call. Deletions cut 5 bases from V and 5 bases from J, with 14 bases between. Germline CDR1 is SGHRS and CDR2 is YFSETQ. The CDR3 runs 15 residues. The CDR3 coding sequence is TGCGCCAGCAGTCGAAGTACCAGCAATAATTCACCCCTCCACTTT. It specifies CASSRSTSNNSPLHF.

The chain combines TRBV28 with TRBJ1-5; D remains ambiguous. V gave up 6 bases and J gave up 5 bases, with 17 bases separating them. Germline lookup yields CDR1 MDHEN and CDR2 SYDVKM. The CDR3 spans 15 residues. CDR3 protein: CASRLGEFTYQPQHF. In DNA form, the CDR3 reads TGTGCCAGCAGATTAGGAGAATTTACCTATCAGCCCCAGCATTTT.